The 7 T cell receptor beta chains in this list originate from one sample, sequenced in a study of blood T cells in healthy people across ages. Through a sample-barcoded 5' primer and a J-beta primer mix, a second PCR was run for about 6 to 11 cycles. TCRdb processed the 5' RACE reads anew with MiXCR; each CDR3 protein has one entry. Among about 940,000 distinct CDR3 sequences listed, approximately 49% were seen once. Specimen: blood. Receptors were obtained from a man aged 25 to 40 in good health.

The rearrangement joins TRBV7-9 to TRBJ2-3; no clear D. The V gene lost 0 bases and the J gene lost 2 bases, with 6 bases spanning the gap. Germline V gene sequence: CDR1 SEHNR, CDR2 FQNEAQ (reference sequence). This CDR3 has 14 amino acids. The CDR3 protein is CASSLADLTDTQYF. CDR3 nucleotide sequence: TGTGCCAGCAGCTTAGCGGACCTCACAGATACGCAGTATTTT.

The chain joins TRBV15 to TRBJ2-7; D assignment may be TRBD1 or TRBD2 (6 bases each). The J call could be wrong; TRBJ2-5 is a better fit for the DNA end. Per germline, CDR1 LNHNV and CDR2 YYDKDF (reference sequence). The CDR3 is 14 amino acids. The CDR3: CATAGHQKVETQYF. The CDR3 coding sequence is TGTGCCACCGCGGGACATCAAAAGGTGGAGACCCAGTACTTC.

The V gene is TRBV7-2, the J gene TRBJ1-3, with unresolved D. There are 13 residues in the CDR3. The V end lost 3 bases, the J end lost 4 bases, and 7 bases lay between the germline ends. Germline CDR1 SGHTA, CDR2 FQGNSA. Here the CDR3 DNA reads TGTGCCAGCAGCTTTTCGGGGGGAAACACCATATATTTT. Translation: CASSFSGGNTIYF.

This chain links TRBV4-2 with TRBJ1-1; no definite D call. V was clipped by 2 bases and J by 5 bases, with 18 bases between them. Germline assignment: CDR1 LGHNA and CDR2 YNFKEQ. The CDR3 runs to 16 residues. The CDR3 nucleotides are TGTGCCAGCAGCCAACCTCCCGGGGAAATGAGGACTGAAGCTTTCTTT. Translation gives CASSQPPGEMRTEAFF.

This clonotype was detected only once. The CDR3 here is CASSLGGQMNQPQHF. The CDR3 DNA is TGTGCCAGCAGCTTAGGGGGACAGATGAATCAGCCCCAGCATTTT. V and J are TRBV7-2 and TRBJ1-5, with TRBD1 identical over 7 bases. Trimming took 1 base from V and 4 from J; bases not matched to a gene: 4. Germline V gene sequence: CDR1 SGHTA, CDR2 FQGNSA. The CDR3 totals 15 residues.

J is TRBJ1-2 and V is TRBV7-2; 8 nucleotides match TRBD1. CDR1 and CDR2 (germline): SGHTA, FQGNSA. The CDR3 extends over 16 amino acids. With V trimmed by 1 base and J by 4 bases, 8 bases remained unmatched. The CDR3 reads CASSLGRDRSSYGYTF. The CDR3 DNA follows: TGTGCCAGCAGCTTAGGTCGGGACAGGTCGAGCTATGGCTACACCTTC.

The V call is TRBV11-3, the J call TRBJ2-1; D possibly corresponds to TRBD2 (6 bases). V was clipped by 5 bases and J by 2 bases, with 16 bases between them. The germline V gene has CDR1 SGHNT and CDR2 YENEEA. There are 16 residues in the CDR3. CDR3 DNA sequence: TGTGCCAGCAGCCCGGGCGAGCGGGTCCCCTACAATGAGCAGTTCTTC. Protein product: CASSPGERVPYNEQFF.